One sample yielded the 18 T cell receptor beta chains listed below, sequenced in a study of T cell repertoires in cytomegalovirus infection. TCRdb used MiXCR to reprocess the reads, holding one entry per CDR3 protein. The repertoire includes under 300,000 distinct CDR3 sequences, about 17% of them detected once, and around 43% sits in the top ten. Sequencing input: CD8+ T cells from PBMCs. The receptors originated from a human donor in good health (CMV status not recorded). Some clones in this sample may be carry-over from other donors' samples.

Only a few counts were recorded for this clonotype. The chain carries TRBV19 and TRBJ1-1, with D possibly being TRBD1 (5 bases). The germline gives CDR1 LNHDA, CDR2 SQIVND (reference sequence). This CDR3 contains 13 residues. The V gene lost 3 bases and the J gene lost 5 bases, with 10 bases spanning the gap. CDR3 bases: TGTGCCAGTAGTATCGGGGGAGGAACTGAAGCTTTCTTT. Amino acids: CASSIGGGTEAFF.

This clonotype was counted ten times or more. V gene TRBV7-6 combines with J gene TRBJ1-1; a weak D match, TRBD1 (6 bases). The CDR3 is made up of 13 amino acids. Looked up from germline, CDR1 is SGHVS and CDR2 is FNYEAQ. V gave up 5 bases and J gave up 4 bases, with 11 bases separating them. DNA for the CDR3: TGTGCCAGCAGCCCCAGGGGTGGCACTGAAGCTTTCTTT. Translated, it gives CASSPRGGTEAFF. Looking up the rest from reference TRBV7-6 and TRBJ1-1 gives the full variable domain: GAGVSQSPRYKVTKRGQDVALRCDPISGHVSLYWYRQALGQGPEFLTYFNYEAQQDKSGLPNDRFSAERPEGSISTLTIQRTEQRDSAMYRCASSPRGGTEAFFGQGTRLTVV.

A single count supports this clonotype. One base away lies a much larger clone, so this may be a sequencing read error. The rearrangement uses TRBV15 and TRBJ1-4; no reliable D call. Per germline, CDR1 LNHNV and CDR2 YYDKDF (reference sequence). The CDR3 has 15 amino acids. The V end was cut by 5 bases, the J end by 2 bases, with 12 bases between. CDR3 region: CATSHRSVTNEKLFF. In DNA, the CDR3 is TGTGCCACCAGCCACCGGTCAGTCACTAATGAAAAACTGTTTTTT.

This clonotype was seen more than once but under ten times. This rearrangement joins TRBV7-9 to TRBJ2-1; 10 nucleotides agree with TRBD2. The germline V gene encodes CDR1 SEHNR and CDR2 FQNEAQ (reference sequence). The trim removed 6 bases at V and 4 bases at J, leaving 3 bases unmatched. This CDR3 has 14 amino acids. CDR3 amino acids: CASSRSGGYNEQFF. The DNA for the CDR3 is TGTGCCAGCAGTCGTAGCGGGGGGTACAATGAGCAGTTCTTC.

J is TRBJ1-2 and V is TRBV12-3 or TRBV12-4; D not resolved. The V and J ends lost 3 bases and 7 bases respectively, with 24 bases between them. The CDR3 sequence is 17 residues long. The CDR3 DNA is TGTGCCAGCAGTTTCGGTGCGGGAGGGTACAACATTGTTGGCTACACCTTC. Protein sequence: CASSFGAGGYNIVGYTF.

This clonotype was seen a handful of times. This chain uses TRBV29-1 with TRBJ1-1, with TRBD1 matching over 7 bases. There are 14 residues in the CDR3. Germline V gives CDR1 SQVTM, CDR2 ANQGSEA. Trimming at V came to 6 bases and at J to 4 bases, leaving 11 bases not matched to a gene. For the CDR3, the DNA is TGCAGCGTCCTACTTATACAGGGGTTCACTGAAGCTTTCTTT. This sequence encodes CSVLLIQGFTEAFF.

This clonotype was seen repeatedly, ten times or more. The V call is TRBV6-2 or TRBV6-3, the J call TRBJ2-7; the D is unclear. The CDR3 covers 12 residues. In germline, CDR1 is MNHEY, CDR2 SVGEGT. The V end lost 6 bases, the J end lost 5 bases, and 11 bases lay between the germline ends. CDR3 DNA sequence: TGTGCCAGCAGCCTCAGTCTACACGAGCAGTACTTC. Its protein product is CASSLSLHEQYF.

This clonotype appeared a few times. V and J are TRBV6-2 or TRBV6-3 and TRBJ2-1, with TRBD2 identical over 13 bases. V shed 6 bases and J 4 bases; nucleotides not matched to a gene: 18. The CDR3 totals 20 residues. The germline V gene has CDR1 MNHEY and CDR2 SVGEGT. The CDR3 spells CASSEQGPGLAGSLYNEQFF. In nucleotides, the CDR3 is TGTGCCAGCAGCGAACAGGGACCGGGACTAGCGGGGTCCCTTTACAATGAGCAGTTCTTC.

CDR3 DNA sequence: TGTGCCAGCAGCCCGCCCCCAAGTGGGCCTGGGCAGCCCCAGCATTTT. This encodes CASSPPPSGPGQPQHF. The V and J genes are TRBV7-3 and TRBJ1-5; D remains unclear. V dropped 5 bases and J dropped 7 bases, with 21 bases sitting between them. In germline, CDR1 is SGHTA, CDR2 FQGTGA. CDR3 size: 16 residues.

This clonotype was seen only a few times. The rearrangement joins TRBV6-1 to TRBJ2-6, with 7 bases lining up with TRBD1. Germline V gene sequence: CDR1 MNHNS, CDR2 SASEGT. The CDR3 extends over 22 amino acids. Trimming cost V 2 bases and J 2 bases; bases outside gene matches: 21. The CDR3 DNA sequence: TGTGCCAGCAGTGAAAGCACCGGGACAGAGACTCGCCGGGCGGCTGGGGCCAACGTCCTGACTTTC. The encoded protein is CASSESTGTETRRAAGANVLTF.

The chain recombines TRBV2 with TRBJ2-3; 7 nucleotides align to TRBD1. CDR1 SNHLY and CDR2 FYNNEI come from the germline V gene. CDR3 length: 15 amino acids. V gave up 5 bases and J gave up 4 bases; unmatched junction bases: 9. CDR3 sequence: CASSNRRQGPDTQYF. The CDR3 DNA is TGTGCCAGCAGTAATCGTCGACAGGGCCCAGATACGCAGTATTTT.

The V gene is TRBV29-1, the J gene TRBJ1-4; TRBD1 might be the D (5 bases). This CDR3 has 14 residues. V dropped 7 bases and J dropped 4 bases, with 16 bases sitting between them. Per the germline V gene, CDR1 is SQVTM and CDR2 is ANQGSEA. CDR3 loop: CSAGDPWLNEKLFF. CDR3 DNA sequence: TGCAGCGCGGGGGACCCATGGCTTAATGAAAAACTGTTTTTT.

There are many counts of this clonotype. V is TRBV7-9 and J is TRBJ1-1; a possible D gene is TRBD1 (5 bases). In germline, CDR1 is SEHNR, CDR2 FQNEAQ (reference sequence). The CDR3 is 14 amino acids. V was trimmed by 10 bases and J by 5 bases, leaving 20 bases between them. The CDR3 DNA is TGTGCCACCCAGGGAGGATCCCCTGGGACTGAAGCTTTCTTT. Its translation: CATQGGSPGTEAFF.

This clonotype was seen ten or more times. The rearrangement links TRBV27 to TRBJ2-7; D may match TRBD1 or TRBD2 (5 bases each). V gave up 5 bases and J gave up 3 bases, with 8 bases separating them. This CDR3 region has 12 residues. Germline CDR1 is MNHEY and CDR2 is SMNVEV (reference sequence). The CDR3 region has the DNA TGTGCCAGCAGTCCGGGACGCTACGAGCAGTACTTC. The encoded protein is CASSPGRYEQYF.

This sequence joins TRBV9 and TRBJ1-1; D ambiguous. CDR3 length equals 12 residues. Trimming removed 2 bases at V and 3 bases at J, with 5 bases between. Germline V gives CDR1 SGDLS, CDR2 YYNGEE. The CDR3 spells CASSVGHTEAFF. The CDR3 nucleotides read TGTGCCAGCAGCGTCGGGCACACTGAAGCTTTCTTT.

This clonotype has at least ten counts. The rearrangement uses TRBV7-2 and TRBJ2-2; no clear D. The V gene lost 5 bases and the J gene lost 6 bases, with 10 bases spanning the gap. Per the germline V gene, CDR1 is SGHTA and CDR2 is FQGNSA. The CDR3 is made up of 13 amino acids. Here the CDR3 DNA reads TGTGCCAGCAGCCCCAGCTACCCCGGGGAGCTGTTTTTT. It is translated as CASSPSYPGELFF.

This clonotype was counted between two and nine times. The rearrangement joins TRBV2 to TRBJ1-1, with a possible D match to TRBD1 (6 bases). The V gene's germline CDR1 is SNHLY and CDR2 FYNNEI. The CDR3 has 16 amino acids. V lost 2 bases to trimming and J lost 6 bases, with 19 bases between them. For the CDR3, the DNA is TGTGCCAGCAGTGAATATAGGGGGGAAGTCCTCCCTGAAGCTTTCTTT. Protein sequence: CASSEYRGEVLPEAFF.

This chain connects TRBV19 to TRBJ1-1; 8 bases are shared with TRBD1. The CDR3 runs to 18 residues. V was clipped by 4 bases and J by 0 bases; unmatched bases: 13. The germline V gene encodes CDR1 LNHDA and CDR2 SQIVND (reference sequence). The DNA for the CDR3 is TGTGCCAGTAGTAGGGACTGGGGGACAGGATCCCTGAACACTGAAGCTTTCTTT. Translating it yields CASSRDWGTGSLNTEAFF.